Within the sample, the clone carrying this T cell receptor beta chain is large. Its antigen is unidentified. Germline CDR1 and CDR2: MNHGY and SAAAGT. With 5 bases removed from V and 1 base from J, the gap between germline ends came to 14 bases. The CDR3 is 15 amino acids. This entry belongs to a study of T cells in localized non-small cell lung cancer. Overall study findings and caveats: There were a median 57 of the top 100 tumor clones appearing in adjacent lung.

Produced via immunoSEQ multiplex PCR; TCRdb's table is partial and in-frame only. Here the sample spans under 2,000 clones, around 24% being singletons. The clonotype was recovered from a man aged 35-69 years with stage I lung adenocarcinoma. The material sequenced was lung tumor tissue, taken before any cancer treatment. The chain recombines TRBV6-8 with TRBJ1-1; D might be TRBD1 (5 bases). The CDR3 region has the DNA TGTGCCAGCAGTGACCCGACAGTTAAGAACACTGAAGCTTTCTTT. Translating gives CASSDPTVKNTEAFF.